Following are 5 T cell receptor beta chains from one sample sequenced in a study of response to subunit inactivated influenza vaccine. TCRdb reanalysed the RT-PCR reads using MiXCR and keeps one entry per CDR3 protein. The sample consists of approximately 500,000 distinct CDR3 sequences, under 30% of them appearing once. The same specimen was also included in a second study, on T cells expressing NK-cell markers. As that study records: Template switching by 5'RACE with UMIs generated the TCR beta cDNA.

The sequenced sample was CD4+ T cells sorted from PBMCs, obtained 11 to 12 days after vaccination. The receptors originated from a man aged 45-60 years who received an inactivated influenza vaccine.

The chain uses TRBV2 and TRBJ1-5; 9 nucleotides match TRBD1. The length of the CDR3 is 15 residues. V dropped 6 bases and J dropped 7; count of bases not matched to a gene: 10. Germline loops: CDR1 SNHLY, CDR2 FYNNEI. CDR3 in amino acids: CASRPGQGTGQPQHF. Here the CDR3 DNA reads TGTGCCAGCAGACCCGGACAGGGGACAGGCCAGCCCCAGCATTTT. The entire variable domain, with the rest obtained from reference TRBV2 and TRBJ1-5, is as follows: EPEVTQTPSHQVTQMGQEVILRCVPISNHLYFYWYRQILGQKVEFLVSFYNNEISEKSEIFDDQFSVERPDGSNFTLKIRSTKLEDSAMYFCASRPGQGTGQPQHFGDGTRLSIL.

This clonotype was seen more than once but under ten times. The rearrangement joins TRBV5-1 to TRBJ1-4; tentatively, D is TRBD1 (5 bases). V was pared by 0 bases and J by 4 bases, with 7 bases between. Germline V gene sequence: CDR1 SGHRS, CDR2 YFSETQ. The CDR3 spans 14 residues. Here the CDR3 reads CASSLGQLNEKLFF. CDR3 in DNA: TGCGCCAGCAGCTTGGGACAGCTTAATGAAAAACTGTTTTTT. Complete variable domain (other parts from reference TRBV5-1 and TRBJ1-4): KAGVTQTPRYLIKTRGQQVTLSCSPISGHRSVSWYQQTPGQGLQFLFEYFSETQRNKGNFPGRFSGRQFSNSRSEMNVSTLELGDSALYLCASSLGQLNEKLFFGSGTQLSVL.

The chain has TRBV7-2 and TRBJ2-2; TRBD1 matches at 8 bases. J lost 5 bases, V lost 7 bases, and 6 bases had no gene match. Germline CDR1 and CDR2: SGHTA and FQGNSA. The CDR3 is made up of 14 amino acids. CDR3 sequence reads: CASNLRQGTGELFF. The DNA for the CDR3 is TGTGCCAGCAACTTGAGACAGGGGACCGGGGAGCTGTTTTTT.

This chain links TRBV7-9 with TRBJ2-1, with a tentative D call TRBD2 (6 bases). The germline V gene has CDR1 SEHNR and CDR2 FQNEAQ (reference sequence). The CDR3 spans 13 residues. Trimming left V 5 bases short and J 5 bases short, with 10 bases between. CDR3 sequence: CASSPSGDNEQFF. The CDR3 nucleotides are TGTGCCAGCAGCCCATCGGGAGACAATGAGCAGTTCTTC.

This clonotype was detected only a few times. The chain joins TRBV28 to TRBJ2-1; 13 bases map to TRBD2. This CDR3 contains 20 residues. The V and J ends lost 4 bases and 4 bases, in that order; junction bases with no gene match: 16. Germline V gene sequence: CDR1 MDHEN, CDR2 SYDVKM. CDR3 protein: CASSSMTSGRTGVSYNEQFF. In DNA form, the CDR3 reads TGTGCCAGCAGTTCCATGACTAGCGGGAGGACGGGAGTGTCGTACAATGAGCAGTTCTTC.